This record looks at one TCR beta chain sequence and its context. The data stem from a study of CD8 T cells in Susac syndrome. The CDR3 length is 12 residues. The ends were cut back, 4 bases at V and 0 bases at J, with 3 bases in the middle. CDR1 and CDR2 from the germline V gene are MDHEN and SYDVKM. RNA, at roughly 0.45 to 1 ug, was reverse transcribed with random hexamers. TCRdb recomputed calls from the immunoSEQ multiplex PCR reads with MiXCR, one row per CDR3 protein. The table shows approximately 190,000 distinct CDR3 sequences, with approximately 95% occurring only once. Sequencing input: CD4+ T cells from PBMCs. The sequence came from a human donor in good health. This chain connects TRBV28 to TRBJ1-1, with D uncertain. The CDR3 sequence is CASSWLNTEAFF. The CDR3 bases are TGTGCCAGCAGTTGGTTGAACACTGAAGCTTTCTTT.